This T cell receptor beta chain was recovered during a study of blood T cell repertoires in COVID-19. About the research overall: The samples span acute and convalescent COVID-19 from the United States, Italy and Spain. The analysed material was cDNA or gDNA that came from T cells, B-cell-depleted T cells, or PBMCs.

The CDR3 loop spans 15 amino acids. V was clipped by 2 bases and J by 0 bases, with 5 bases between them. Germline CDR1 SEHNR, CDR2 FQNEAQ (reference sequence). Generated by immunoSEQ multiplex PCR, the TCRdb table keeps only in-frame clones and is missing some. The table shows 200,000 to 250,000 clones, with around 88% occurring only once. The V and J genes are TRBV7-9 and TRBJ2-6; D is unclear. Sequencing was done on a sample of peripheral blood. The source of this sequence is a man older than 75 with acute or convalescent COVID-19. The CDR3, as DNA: TGTGCCAGCAGCTTATTGCGCTCTGGGGCCAACGTCCTGACTTTC. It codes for CASSLLRSGANVLTF.